This TCR beta chain was profiled in a study of blood T cell repertoires in COVID-19. The method was immunoSEQ multiplex PCR; TCRdb's version includes in-frame clones alone and lacks a portion of them. The sample holds 110,000 or so clones, under 80% seen once. The CDR3 loop spans 13 amino acids. Germline values: CDR1 SGHNT, CDR2 YENEEA. The germline V and J ends were trimmed by 3 bases and 9 bases, with 12 bases remaining between them. This clonotype was sampled from a man aged 50 to 59 with acute or convalescent COVID-19. The specimen sequenced was peripheral blood. V is TRBV11-3 and J is TRBJ2-1, with D possibly TRBD1 on 6 matching bases. The CDR3 loop reads CASSLSQGSEQFF. The DNA for the CDR3 is TGTGCCAGCAGCTTGTCACAGGGAAGTGAGCAGTTCTTC.